The clone carrying this T cell receptor (beta chain) was seen a single time. What it recognizes is unknown. These data come from a study of OX40 agonist ivuxolimab in advanced cancers. Study context: Dose-escalation patients suffered from hepatocellular carcinoma, melanoma, renal cell or head and neck cancer. Partial response was recorded in three patients: one hepatocellular carcinoma and two cutaneous melanoma cases.

Only in-frame clones appear in the TCRdb table, and some are missing; sequencing was by immunoSEQ multiplex PCR. Counted here are about 43,000 clones, approximately 91% occurring once; the ten biggest clones make up around 19%. Overall study findings and caveats: Also showing low normalized T-cell clonal expansion were some of the nonresponders.

V gave up 3 bases and J gave up 4 bases; unmatched junction bases: 8. The CDR3 loop spans 16 amino acids. Germline-derived CDR1 and CDR2 are SNHLY and FYNNEI. J is TRBJ2-5 and V is TRBV2; TRBD2 matches 10 bases. The specimen comprised CD4+ or CD8+ T cells sorted from blood, sampled in a trial of the OX40 agonist ivuxolimab. This TCR was sampled from an adult with an advanced solid tumor such as melanoma, head and neck, liver or kidney cancer. The CDR3 coding sequence is TGTGCCAGCAGTGATGTAGCGGGGGGAGGGTTAGAGACCCAGTACTTC. Translating it yields CASSDVAGGGLETQYF.